The T cell receptor (beta chain) described here comes from a study of T-cell reconstitution after alpha-beta-depleted transplantation in children. General study results and limits: Recipient T cells and thymic progenitors that survived were the source of the high TCRbeta diversity seen at day 60 in some patients. About two months after transplant, alpha-beta T cells reportedly came from several hundred expanded graft clones. Among T cells one year after transplant, newly produced cells accounted for most counts and diversity.

In its sample, this clonotype was seen many times. Antigen specificity is unknown. Preparing the TCRbeta library involved the use of unique molecular identifiers. From the PCR reads, TCRdb called clonotypes with MiXCR, one entry per CDR3 protein. Of 600,000 to 800,000 distinct CDR3 sequences in the sample, about an eighth were seen once. Per germline, CDR1 SQVTM and CDR2 ANQGSEA. This CDR3 has 11 residues. Trimming left V 2 bases short and J 10 bases short, with 9 bases between. This receptor was obtained from a girl aged 2-9 years with congenital amegakaryocytic thrombocytopenia, due to receive a stem cell transplant. The rearrangement joins TRBV29-1 to TRBJ2-1; D remains unclear. Source: PBMCs, taken before TCRalphabeta/CD19-depleted stem cell transplant. CDR3 DNA: TGCAGCGTTGAATTCTCGTTGGAGCAGTTCTTC. Its translation: CSVEFSLEQFF.